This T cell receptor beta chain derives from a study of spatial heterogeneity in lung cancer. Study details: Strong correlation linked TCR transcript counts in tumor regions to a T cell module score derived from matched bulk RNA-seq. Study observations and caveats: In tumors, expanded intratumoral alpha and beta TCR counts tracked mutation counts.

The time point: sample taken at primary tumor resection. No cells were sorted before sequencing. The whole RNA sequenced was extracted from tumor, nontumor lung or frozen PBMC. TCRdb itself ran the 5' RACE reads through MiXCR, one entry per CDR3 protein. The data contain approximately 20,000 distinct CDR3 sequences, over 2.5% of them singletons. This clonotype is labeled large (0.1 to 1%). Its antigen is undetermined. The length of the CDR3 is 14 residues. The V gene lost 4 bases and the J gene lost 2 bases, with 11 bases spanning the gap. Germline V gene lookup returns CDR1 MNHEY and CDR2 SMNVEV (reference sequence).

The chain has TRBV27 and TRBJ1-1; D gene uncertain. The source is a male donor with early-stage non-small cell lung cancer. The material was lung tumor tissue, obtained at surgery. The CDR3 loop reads CASSSIQSNTEAFF. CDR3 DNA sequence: TGTGCCAGCAGTTCCATTCAGAGTAACACTGAAGCTTTCTTT.